This TCR beta chain is drawn from a study of blood T cell repertoires in COVID-19. Generated by immunoSEQ multiplex PCR, the TCRdb table keeps only in-frame clones and is missing some. Of around 250,000 clones listed, 75% to 90% are singletons. The sample was peripheral blood. This sequence was found in a woman in her forties who had recovered from COVID-19.

The CDR3 sequence is CASSYQGTYGYTF. In DNA form, the CDR3 reads TGTGCCAGCAGTTATCAGGGAACCTATGGCTACACCTTC. The chain has TRBV12-3 or TRBV12-4 and TRBJ1-2; maybe TRBD1 (5 bases). Trimming removed 4 bases from V and 4 bases from J, with 10 bases in between. The CDR3 covers 13 residues.